These 12 T cell receptor beta chains share one sample of origin, sequenced in a study of cytomegalovirus exposure and HLA in healthy donors. Vbeta (60) and Jbeta (13) primers were used in the PCR. Method: immunoSEQ multiplex PCR; TCRdb's copy keeps in-frame clones and lacks some. The sample records about 160,000 clones, around 75% being singletons. Source material: PBMCs. The receptors were sampled from a human donor in good health.

The chain links TRBV13 to TRBJ2-7; TRBD1 might be the D (5 bases). V was clipped by 6 bases and J by 0 bases, with 12 bases between them. Germline CDR1 reads PRHDT; CDR2 reads FYEKMQ (reference sequence). The CDR3 spans 14 residues. DNA for the CDR3: TGTGCCAGCAGGCCTAATGGGGCCTCCTACGAGCAGTACTTC. Amino acids: CASRPNGASYEQYF.

This clone was detected only once. The chain carries TRBV27 and TRBJ2-1; a possible D gene is TRBD2 (6 bases). Germline CDR1 MNHEY, CDR2 SMNVEV (reference sequence). Trimming removed 5 bases from V and 9 bases from J, with 14 bases in between. The CDR3 length is 13 residues. CDR3 sequence: CASSIRTGGEQFF. Here the CDR3 DNA reads TGTGCCAGCAGTATTCGTACCGGGGGTGAGCAGTTCTTC.

The rearrangement uses TRBV10-3 and TRBJ2-2; D is ambiguous. This CDR3 spans 14 amino acids. Germline assignment: CDR1 ENHRY and CDR2 SYGVKD. Trimming shortened V by 2 bases and J by 2 bases, and 6 bases separated the two germline ends. The DNA for the CDR3 is TGTGCCATCAGTGAGACAGTAAACACCGGGGAGCTGTTTTTT. Its protein is CAISETVNTGELFF.

The chain combines TRBV10-2 with TRBJ2-3, with 7 bases aligning to TRBD2. The germline V gene has CDR1 WSHSY and CDR2 SAAADI. The CDR3 totals 15 residues. V lost 4 bases, J lost 3 bases, and 7 bases stayed unmatched. The CDR3 loop is CASSGGGSGTDTQYF. In DNA form, the CDR3 reads TGCGCCAGCAGTGGGGGGGGTTCGGGAACAGATACGCAGTATTTT.

The rearrangement links TRBV7-9 to TRBJ2-7; TRBD1 matches 7 bases. Germline V CDR1 and CDR2: SEHNR, FQNEAQ (reference sequence). V lost 4 bases, J lost 3 bases, and 6 bases stayed unmatched. The CDR3 runs 14 residues. In nucleotides, the CDR3 is TGTGCCAGCAGCTCTGGGGCAGGGGGCTACGAGCAGTACTTC. Its protein is CASSSGAGGYEQYF. The complete variable domain, with remaining parts taken from reference TRBV7-9 and TRBJ2-7, reads DTGVSQNPRHKITKRGQNVTFRCDPISEHNRLYWYRQTLGQGPEFLTYFQNEAQLEKSRLLSDRFSAERPKGSFSTLEIQRTEQGDSAMYLCASSSGAGGYEQYFGPGTRLTVT.

The chain couples TRBV5-4 to TRBJ1-4, with TRBD1 identical over 9 bases. The ends lost 5 bases at V and 8 bases at J; junction bases unmatched: 13. This CDR3 spans 16 amino acids. In germline, CDR1 is SGHNT, CDR2 YYREEE (reference sequence). The CDR3 coding sequence is TGTGCCAGCAGTCGGGGCCAGACAGGGGGAAGCGAAAAACTGTTTTTT. Protein product: CASSRGQTGGSEKLFF.

The chain recombines TRBV11-3 with TRBJ2-1; D is perhaps TRBD2 (8 bases). From germline, CDR1 is SGHNT and CDR2 YENEEA. V lost 5 bases and J lost 5, with 16 bases in between. This CDR3 is 15 amino acids long. The CDR3 spells CASSLGRGQNNEQFF. In DNA form, the CDR3 reads TGTGCCAGCAGCCTCGGGAGGGGGCAGAACAATGAGCAGTTCTTC.

This clone appeared a few times. V usage is TRBV5-8 and J usage is TRBJ2-7; no clear D gene. In germline, CDR1 is SGHTS, CDR2 YDEGEE. This CDR3 has 12 amino acids. V shed 0 bases and J shed 3 bases, with 4 bases lying between them. The CDR3: CASSLDGYEQYF. CDR3 in DNA: TGTGCCAGCAGCTTGGACGGCTACGAGCAGTACTTC.

The rearrangement uses TRBV5-6 and TRBJ2-1, with D possibly TRBD1 on 6 matching bases. V was shortened by 0 bases and J by 2 bases, with 9 bases between the two germline ends. Per the germline V gene, CDR1 is SGHDT and CDR2 is YYEEEE. The CDR3 loop spans 15 amino acids. Written as DNA, the CDR3 is TGTGCCAGCAGCTTGGGAGGGACAACCTACAATGAGCAGTTCTTC. Translated: CASSLGGTTYNEQFF. The full variable domain, completed using reference TRBV5-6 and TRBJ2-1, is DAGVTQSPTHLIKTRGQQVTLRCSPKSGHDTVSWYQQALGQGPQFIFQYYEEEERQRGNFPDRFSGHQFPNYSSELNVNALLLGDSALYLCASSLGGTTYNEQFFGPGTRLTVL.

The sample holds a few counts of this clone. This chain joins TRBV4-1 and TRBJ1-6, with D unclear. The germline V gene encodes CDR1 MGHRA and CDR2 YSYEKL. The CDR3 has 15 amino acids. Trimming removed 0 bases from V and 8 bases from J, with 11 bases in between. The CDR3 reads CASSQESGFYSPLHF. Written as DNA, the CDR3 is TGCGCCAGCAGCCAAGAATCGGGTTTTTATTCACCCCTCCACTTT.

This clone was recorded a few times. The chain uses TRBV7-2 and TRBJ1-1; D remains unclear. From germline, CDR1 is SGHTA and CDR2 FQGNSA. The ends were cut back, 5 bases at V and 4 bases at J, with 8 bases in the middle. This CDR3 comprises 12 residues. CDR3 loop: CASSPSSTEAFF. The DNA for the CDR3 is TGTGCCAGCAGCCCGTCGAGCACTGAAGCTTTCTTT.

The chain is built from TRBV12-5 and TRBJ2-3, with D perhaps TRBD1 (5 bases). The CDR3 is made up of 15 amino acids. In germline, CDR1 is LGHNT, CDR2 FRNRAP. Trimming left V 5 bases short and J 1 base short, with 13 bases between. The CDR3 DNA follows: TGTGCTAGTGGTCCGTCAGGGTTGGGCACAGATACGCAGTATTTT. Translation gives CASGPSGLGTDTQYF.